This TCR gamma chain was obtained from a study of gamma delta lymphoproliferative disorders and STAT genes. Study findings and constraints: Patient gamma repertoires clustered apart from healthy controls; delta did not.

By proportion, this clone is medium-sized. Antigen: not known. Sequencing used genomic DNA taken from PBMCs of patients and controls. TCRdb reanalysed the multiplex PCR reads with CATT. Here the sample spans about 2,500 gamma-chain clones, approximately 19% being singletons. Sample: blood. The receptor was derived from a human donor with gamma-delta T-cell large granular lymphocyte leukemia.

The CDR3 DNA reads as TGTGCTGCGTGGGACCCTGAGGGGTTCCCTTATACCACTGGTTGGTTCAAGATATTT. This codes for CAAWDPEGFPYTTGWFKIF. The chain recombines TRGV10 with TRGJP1. In the absence of a J gene in TCRdb, the DNA was matched to germline to assign it here. TRGV10 is an ORF; its function is uncertain. The CDR3 extends over 19 amino acids. V shed 8 bases and J 0 bases; nucleotides not matched to a gene: 19.